The T cell receptor beta chain described here comes from a study of blood T cell repertoires in COVID-19. Study in general: Recovered status in Cohort 3 required two negative PCRs, clearance, or symptom resolution. Acute and convalescent COVID-19 specimens originated in the United States, Italy and Spain. T cells, B-cell-depleted T cells, or PBMCs provided the cDNA or gDNA that served as material.

This CDR3 is built from 14 residues. CDR1 is SGHRS and CDR2 is YFSETQ in the germline V gene. V lost 2 bases and J lost 4; bases outside the gene matches: 6. Original processing methods: Amplification with reference gene primers provided the estimates of nucleated cell counts. TCRdb keeps only in-frame clones here, not all; method: immunoSEQ multiplex PCR. That table supplies the V and J calls and clone size; D and trimming were determined from the DNA. Counted here are about 190,000 clones, 85% to 90% occurring once; the ten biggest clones make up 20% to 25%. The source is a woman in her thirties or forties in a cohort exposed to, infected with or recovered from COVID-19 (not recorded which). This sequence joins TRBV5-1 and TRBJ2-7; 7 bases fit TRBD1. Sequencing was carried out using PBMCs or T cells enriched from blood (not recorded which). CDR3 bases: TGCGCCAGCAGCTTCGAGACAGGGCATTACGAGCAGTACTTC. Translation gives CASSFETGHYEQYF.